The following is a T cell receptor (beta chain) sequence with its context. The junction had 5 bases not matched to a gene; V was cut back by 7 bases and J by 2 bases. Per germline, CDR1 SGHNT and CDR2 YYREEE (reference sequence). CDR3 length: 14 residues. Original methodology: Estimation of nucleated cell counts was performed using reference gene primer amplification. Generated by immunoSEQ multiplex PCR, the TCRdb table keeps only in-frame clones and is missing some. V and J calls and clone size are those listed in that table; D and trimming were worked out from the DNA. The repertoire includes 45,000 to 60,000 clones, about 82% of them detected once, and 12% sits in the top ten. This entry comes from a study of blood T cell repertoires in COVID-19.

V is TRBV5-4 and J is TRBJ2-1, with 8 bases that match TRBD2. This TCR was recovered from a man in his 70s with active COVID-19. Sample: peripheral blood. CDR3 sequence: CASSGGAPYNEQFF. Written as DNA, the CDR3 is TGTGCCAGCTCGGGGGGGGCCCCCTACAATGAGCAGTTCTTC.